Sequencing of this T cell receptor beta chain was carried out in a study of T cells expressing NK-cell markers (TCRdb year 2020). Concerning the study at large: In sorted CD3+CD56+NKG2C+, CD3+CD56+NKG2C- and CD3+CD56-NKG2C+ T-cell subsets from several donors, TCR beta-chain repertoires were profiled. The libraries were sequenced on Illumina HiSeq 2000/2500, MiSeq or NextSeq, producing 2 x 150 bp reads. Seven of the eight sequenced donors were HCMV-seropositive and one was HCMV-seronegative. All eight donors whose samples were sequenced were randomly selected healthy volunteers, three of them men and five women.

Points on this clonotype: What this receptor recognizes is not known.

The CDR3 contains 14 residues, cysteine and phenylalanine counted. DNA is not on record. The germline V gene yields SGHRS for CDR1 and YFSETQ for CDR2. Results the study describes overall, beyond this receptor: Whether the expanded NKG2C-expressing T cell clones were specific for HCMV antigens remained unclear. Those dominant clonotypes were again the most abundant among CD3+CD56-NKG2C+ cells in a few donors, at about 25-60.1%. In six donors, the dominant CD3+CD56+NKG2C+ clonotypes were found to rank among the top 10 CD8+ clonotypes and to make up about 1.0-7.5% of CD8+ T cells.

HCMV serostatus was determined by detecting HCMV-specific IgG in serum with a commercial ELISA kit. Peripheral blood mononuclear cells were isolated from blood by Ficoll density gradient centrifugation. TCRdb names Illumina HiSeq 2000 as the instrument used. 5'RACE template switching, by which a universal primer site and unique molecular identifiers were added, was used to make TCR beta cDNA libraries. Priming for cDNA synthesis came from the TCR beta constant segment, and two successive PCR amplification steps followed. The paper's data handling went like this. Reads were demultiplexed and grouped by UMI with MIGEC, and clonotypes were assembled and quantified with MiTCR. Only TCR cDNA sequences supported by at least two reads were kept to exclude erroneous sequences. The tcR package was used for downstream repertoire analysis, and clonotypes were matched across fractions by CDR3 nucleotide sequence plus V segment. VDJmatch was used to annotate antigen specificity against VDJdb, with one amino acid substitution allowed in CDR3. TCRdb reanalyzed the reads, keeping one entry per CDR3 protein sequence and omitting DNA. The V and J calls follow TCRdb's processing rather than the paper's. The table held for this sample gives approximately 460,000 distinct CDR3 sequences. The ten largest clonotypes hold 6% to 9.5% of the sample.

The rearrangement joined TRBV5-1 to TRBJ1-1; there is no DNA to check the TCRdb D call of TRBD1. This clonotype was sampled from a woman between 18 and 70 years old in good health. The sequenced material came from blood T cells: a sorted CD56 or NKG2C T cell subset, CD4+ or CD8+ T cells, or bulk PBMC T cells (not recorded which). The CDR3 in this case is CASSFGQLGPEAFF.